This entry lists 14 T cell receptor beta chains sequenced from one sample in a study of blood T cell repertoires in COVID-19. The method was immunoSEQ multiplex PCR; TCRdb's version includes in-frame clones alone and lacks a portion of them. Of fewer than 85,000 clones listed, less than 85% are singletons. Sequenced: peripheral blood. These receptors all stem from a man aged 55 to 70 with acute or convalescent COVID-19.

The rearrangement links TRBV28 to TRBJ2-1; D may be TRBD2 (6 bases). CDR1 is MDHEN and CDR2 is SYDVKM in the germline V gene. CDR3 length equals 17 residues. V was shortened by 10 bases and J by 0 bases, with 22 bases between the two germline ends. Written as DNA, the CDR3 is TGTGCCACCCACTCGTCGGAAGGGGACTCCTCCTACAATGAGCAGTTCTTC. It encodes CATHSSEGDSSYNEQFF.

The chain carries TRBV6-4 and TRBJ1-6; 7 positions agree with TRBD1. CDR3 size: 15 residues. The germline V gene encodes CDR1 MRHNA and CDR2 SNTAGT. The V gene end was trimmed by 5 bases and the J gene end by 7 bases; junction bases not matched to a gene: 8. CDR3 sequence (DNA): TGTGCCAGCAGTAGGACAGGACAATCAAATTCACCCCTCCACTTT. Its protein is CASSRTGQSNSPLHF.

CDR3 coding DNA: TGTGCCAGCAGTTCAGGGGGAGTCATGAACACTGAAGCTTTCTTT. As protein: CASSSGGVMNTEAFF. The rearrangement joins TRBV6-2 or TRBV6-3 to TRBJ1-1; 7 bases line up with TRBD1. CDR3 length: 15 residues. Germline V CDR1 and CDR2: MNHEY, SVGEGT. V shed 4 bases, J shed 0 bases, and the junction held 5 bases outside the gene matches.

This chain links TRBV9 with TRBJ2-1; TRBD2 aligns across 13 bases. Germline V gene sequence: CDR1 SGDLS, CDR2 YYNGEE. J was trimmed by 7 bases and V by 4 bases; bases with no gene match: 11. This CDR3 spans 17 amino acids. The CDR3: CASSPHPVTSGRNEQFF. Here the CDR3 DNA reads TGTGCCAGCAGCCCTCACCCCGTGACTAGCGGGAGGAATGAGCAGTTCTTC.

This clone was counted only a few times. This chain links TRBV6-5 with TRBJ1-2; TRBD1 is a possible D gene (5 bases). The germline V gene encodes CDR1 MNHEY and CDR2 SVGAGI. CDR3 length equals 12 residues. V shed 5 bases and J shed 6 bases, with 10 bases lying between them. The CDR3: CASSPGLDGYTF. CDR3 nucleotide sequence: TGTGCCAGCAGTCCAGGGTTAGATGGCTACACCTTC.

This clone showed up just a few times. The V gene is TRBV7-8, the J gene TRBJ1-2; possible D gene TRBD1, 6 bases. V was trimmed by 5 bases and J by 13 bases, leaving 23 bases between them. CDR3 size: 14 residues. CDR1 SGHVS and CDR2 FQNEAQ come from the germline V gene. DNA for the CDR3: TGTGCCAGCAGCCCTTTTGCGGCAGGGGAACGACTCACCTTC. It codes for CASSPFAAGERLTF.

This chain connects TRBV5-1 to TRBJ2-3; possible D gene TRBD2, 6 bases. With 4 bases removed from V and 0 bases from J, the gap between germline ends came to 12 bases. CDR1 and CDR2 (germline): SGHRS, YFSETQ. CDR3 length equals 15 residues. CDR3 loop: CASSLRRDSTDTQYF. The DNA for the CDR3 is TGCGCCAGCAGCCTGCGGCGGGATAGCACAGATACGCAGTATTTT.

The rearrangement links TRBV28 to TRBJ1-4; 10 nucleotides match TRBD1. The CDR3 extends over 14 amino acids. Germline CDR1 and CDR2: MDHEN and SYDVKM. Unmatched junction bases numbered 5, after V lost 6 bases and J lost 7 bases. This CDR3 is CASRGQGLVEKLFF. DNA of the CDR3: TGTGCCAGCAGGGGACAGGGGTTGGTTGAAAAACTGTTTTTT.

The gene calls are TRBV7-3 and TRBJ2-1; 7 nucleotides agree with TRBD1. The CDR3 totals 13 residues. Germline lookup yields CDR1 SGHTA and CDR2 FQGTGA. With V trimmed by 5 bases and J by 11 bases, 9 bases remained unmatched. For the CDR3, the DNA is TGTGCCAGCAGCATAGCCGGACAGGACCAGCAGTTCTTC. Its protein product is CASSIAGQDQQFF.

The chain has TRBV11-1 and TRBJ2-5, with TRBD2 matching over 8 bases. Trimming removed 1 base from V and 4 bases from J; junction bases left unmatched: 5. In germline, CDR1 is SGHAT, CDR2 FQDESV (reference sequence). The CDR3 spans 15 residues. The chain's CDR3 is CASSLVGGARETQYF. The CDR3 DNA follows: TGTGCCAGCAGCTTAGTCGGGGGGGCCAGAGAGACCCAGTACTTC.

This clone was found once. The rearrangement uses TRBV6-1 and TRBJ2-2, with D possibly matching TRBD2 (5 bases). Deletions cut 1 base from V and 5 bases from J, with 8 bases between. CDR1 and CDR2 (germline): MNHNS, SASEGT. This CDR3 is built from 14 residues. The CDR3 reads CASSEDPGTGELFF. The CDR3 DNA reads as TGTGCCAGCAGTGAAGACCCGGGGACCGGGGAGCTGTTTTTT.

The chain's CDR3 is CASALNTDSGNTIYF. The CDR3 coding sequence is TGCGCCAGCGCCTTAAACACAGACTCTGGAAACACCATATATTTT. The rearrangement links TRBV5-1 to TRBJ1-3; D is ambiguous. This CDR3 region has 15 residues. The V end lost 7 bases, the J end lost 0 bases, and 14 bases lay between the germline ends. Germline V gene data show CDR1 as SGHRS and CDR2 as YFSETQ.

This clone was seen more than once but under ten times. The J gene is TRBJ2-5, the V gene TRBV5-4; 10 nucleotides align to TRBD1. Germline lookup yields CDR1 SGHNT and CDR2 YYREEE (reference sequence). The ends lost 1 base at V and 3 bases at J; junction bases unmatched: 3. The CDR3 spans 15 residues. DNA for the CDR3: TGTGCCAGCAGCTTGCAGACAGGGGGCGAAGAGACCCAGTACTTC. As protein: CASSLQTGGEETQYF.

The rearrangement joins TRBV5-4 to TRBJ1-3; no clear D. Trimming removed 0 bases from V and 0 bases from J, with 7 bases in between. The CDR3 has 15 amino acids. CDR1 and CDR2 (germline): SGHNT, YYREEE (reference sequence). CDR3 sequence: CASSLDSFSGNTIYF. DNA of the CDR3: TGTGCCAGCAGCTTGGACAGTTTCTCTGGAAACACCATATATTTT.